This T cell receptor (beta chain) emerged from a study of T cells in Graves' hyperthyroidism and ophthalmopathy. Study-wide points: Ophthalmopathy and stable hyperthyroidism were separated by a 13 V-J model.

At least ten counts were recorded for this clonotype. Its antigen is not known. Researchers amplified the TCR beta CDR3 regions from RNA transcripts. The HTBI primer set drove a first-round RT-PCR of the TCR CDR3. Each CDR3 protein is one row after TCRdb ran MiXCR on the multiplex PCR reads. The data hold 350,000 or so distinct CDR3 sequences, with roughly 18% observed a single time. Clinicians diagnosed patients from clinical symptoms, serum thyroxine and TRAb, thyroid ultrasound and orbital computed tomography. The sequenced material came from blood. The sequence was collected from a woman aged 40 to 50 with Graves' ophthalmopathy.

The CDR3 here is CASSLGTGLYTF. DNA of the CDR3: TGTGCCAGCAGCTTGGGGACAGGGCTCTACACCTTC. This sequence joins TRBV7-9 and TRBJ1-2, with 9 bases lining up with TRBD1. With 3 bases clipped from V and 10 bases from J, the junction kept 3 bases outside the gene matches. Germline CDR1 and CDR2: SEHNR and FQNEAQ (reference sequence). The CDR3 has 12 residues.